This TCR beta chain is from a study of CD4+ T cells in melanoma. Here immunoSEQ multiplex PCR was the method, and the copy in TCRdb shows in-frame clones only, minus some. The sample holds 140,000 or so clones; about 90% are singletons and the top ten take about 1.6%. Germline lookup yields CDR1 SGHRS and CDR2 YFSETQ. The V gene lost 0 bases and the J gene lost 7 bases, with 13 bases spanning the gap. This CDR3 contains 14 residues. Study outcomes and limitations: Reportedly, melanoma neoantigen-specific CD4+ T cells showed varied differentiation states.

With regard to this clone: Antigen: not known.

The genes are TRBV5-1 and TRBJ1-2; weak D call: TRBD1 (5 bases). The TCR comes from a human donor with melanoma. The CDR3 region has the DNA TGCGCCAGCAGCTTGGTTCAGGGTATAGGTGGCTACACCTTC. Residues: CASSLVQGIGGYTF.